This T cell receptor beta chain was sequenced during a study of CD8 T cells in Susac syndrome. The CDR3 is 12 amino acids. With 6 bases removed from V and 6 bases from J, the gap between germline ends came to 11 bases. Relapsing-remitting disease, either stable or active, was present in the multiple sclerosis controls, who were treatment-naive patients. TEMRA cells were FACS-enriched and CD8+ and CD4+ T cells negatively isolated. About 0.45 to 1 ug RNA was reverse transcribed with random hexamers. Amplification of the TCR beta CDR3 was carried out by immunoSEQ multiplex PCR, which spanned a total of 54 Vbeta and 13 Jbeta segments. MiXCR was run by TCRdb on the immunoSEQ multiplex PCR reads, yielding one entry per CDR3 protein. The sample carries around 300,000 distinct CDR3 sequences, 89% recorded once.

This receptor was taken from a human donor with multiple sclerosis. The chain employs TRBV12-3 or TRBV12-4 and TRBJ1-1, with D possibly matching TRBD1 (6 bases). Sequences were obtained from CD8+ T cells from PBMCs. The CDR3 protein is CASRTGRPEAFF. DNA of the CDR3: TGTGCCAGCAGAACAGGGCGCCCTGAAGCTTTCTTT.